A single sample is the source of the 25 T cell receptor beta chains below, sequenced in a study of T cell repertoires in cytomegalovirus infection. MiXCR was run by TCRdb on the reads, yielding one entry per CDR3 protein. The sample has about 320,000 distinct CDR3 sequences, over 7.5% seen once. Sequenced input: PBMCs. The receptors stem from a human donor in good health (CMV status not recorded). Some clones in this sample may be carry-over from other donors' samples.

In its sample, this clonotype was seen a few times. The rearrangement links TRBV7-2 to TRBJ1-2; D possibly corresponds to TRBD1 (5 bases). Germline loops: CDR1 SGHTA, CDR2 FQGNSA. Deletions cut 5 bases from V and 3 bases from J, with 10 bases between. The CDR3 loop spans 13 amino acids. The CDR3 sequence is CASSPDRHYGYTF. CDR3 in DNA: TGTGCCAGCAGCCCCGACAGACACTATGGCTACACCTTC.

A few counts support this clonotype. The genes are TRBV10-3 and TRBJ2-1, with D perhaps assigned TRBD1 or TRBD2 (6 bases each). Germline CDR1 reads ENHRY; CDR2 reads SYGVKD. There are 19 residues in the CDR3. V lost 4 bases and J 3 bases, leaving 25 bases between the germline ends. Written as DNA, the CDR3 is TGTGCCATCAGTGCCTCAGTCGGGGGCGATATGCACTACTACAATGAGCAGTTCTTC. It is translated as CAISASVGGDMHYYNEQFF.

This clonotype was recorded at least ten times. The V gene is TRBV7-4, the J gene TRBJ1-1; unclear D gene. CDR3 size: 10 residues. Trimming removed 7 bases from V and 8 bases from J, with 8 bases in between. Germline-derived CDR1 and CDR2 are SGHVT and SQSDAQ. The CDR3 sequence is CASTRREAFF. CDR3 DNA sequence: TGTGCCAGCACACGAAGGGAAGCTTTCTTT.

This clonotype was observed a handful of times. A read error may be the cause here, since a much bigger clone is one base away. CDR3 in DNA: TGTGCCAGCAGCTCGGACATTAACTATGGCTACACCTTC. This translates into CASSSDINYGYTF. This chain links TRBV7-8 with TRBJ1-2, with D possibly matching TRBD1 (5 bases). CDR3 length: 13 amino acids. Germline V gene data show CDR1 as SGHVS and CDR2 as FQNEAQ. Trimming shortened V by 4 bases and J by 1 base, and 7 bases separated the two germline ends.

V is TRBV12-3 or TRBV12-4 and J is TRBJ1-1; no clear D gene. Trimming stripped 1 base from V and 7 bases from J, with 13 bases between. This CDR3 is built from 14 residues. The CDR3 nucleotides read TGTGCCAGCAGTTTAGACCCCCAGATGCTTGAAGCTTTCTTT. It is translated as CASSLDPQMLEAFF.

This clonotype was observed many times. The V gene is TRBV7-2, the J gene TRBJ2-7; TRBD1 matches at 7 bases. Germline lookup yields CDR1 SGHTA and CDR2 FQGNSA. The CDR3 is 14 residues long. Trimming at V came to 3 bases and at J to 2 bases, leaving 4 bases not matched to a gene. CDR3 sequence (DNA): TGTGCCAGCAGCTTGGGGACAGCTACCTACGAGCAGTACTTC. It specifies CASSLGTATYEQYF.

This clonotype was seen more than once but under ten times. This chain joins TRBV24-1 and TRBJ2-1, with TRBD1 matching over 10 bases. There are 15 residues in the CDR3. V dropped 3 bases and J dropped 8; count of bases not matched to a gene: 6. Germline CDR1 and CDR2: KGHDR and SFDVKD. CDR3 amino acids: CATSDAGQGVDEQFF. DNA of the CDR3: TGTGCCACCAGTGATGCCGGACAGGGGGTCGATGAGCAGTTCTTC.

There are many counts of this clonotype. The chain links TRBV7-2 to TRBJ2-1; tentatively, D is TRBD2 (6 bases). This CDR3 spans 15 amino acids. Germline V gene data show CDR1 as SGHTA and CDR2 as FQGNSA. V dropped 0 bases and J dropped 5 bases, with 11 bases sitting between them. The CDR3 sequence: CASSLASGFNNEQFF. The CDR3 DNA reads TGTGCCAGCAGCTTAGCTAGCGGATTTAACAATGAGCAGTTCTTC.

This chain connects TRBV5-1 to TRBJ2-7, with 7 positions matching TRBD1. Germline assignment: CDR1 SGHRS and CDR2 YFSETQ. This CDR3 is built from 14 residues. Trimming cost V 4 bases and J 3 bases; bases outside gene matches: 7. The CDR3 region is CASSTTGANYEQYF. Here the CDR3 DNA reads TGCGCCAGCAGCACTACAGGGGCAAACTACGAGCAGTACTTC. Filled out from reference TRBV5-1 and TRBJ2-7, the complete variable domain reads KAGVTQTPRYLIKTRGQQVTLSCSPISGHRSVSWYQQTPGQGLQFLFEYFSETQRNKGNFPGRFSGRQFSNSRSEMNVSTLELGDSALYLCASSTTGANYEQYFGPGTRLTVT.

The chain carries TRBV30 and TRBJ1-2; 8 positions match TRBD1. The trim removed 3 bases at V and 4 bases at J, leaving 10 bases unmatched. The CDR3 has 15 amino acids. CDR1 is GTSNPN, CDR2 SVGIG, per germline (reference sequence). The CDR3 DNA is TGTGCCTGGAGGGGGACAGGAGAACCTATCTATGGCTACACCTTC. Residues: CAWRGTGEPIYGYTF.

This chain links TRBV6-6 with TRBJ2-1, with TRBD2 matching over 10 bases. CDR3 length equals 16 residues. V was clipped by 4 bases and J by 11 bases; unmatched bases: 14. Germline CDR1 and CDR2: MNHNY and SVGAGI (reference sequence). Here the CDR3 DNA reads TGTGCCAGCAGTTTCCGAGCGGGAGGGCCGTCGTCTAAGCAGTTCTTC. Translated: CASSFRAGGPSSKQFF.

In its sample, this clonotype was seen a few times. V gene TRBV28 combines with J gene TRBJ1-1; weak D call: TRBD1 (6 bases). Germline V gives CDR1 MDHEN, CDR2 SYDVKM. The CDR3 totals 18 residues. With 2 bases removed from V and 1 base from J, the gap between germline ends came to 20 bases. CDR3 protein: CASSLSGGPGWENTEAFF. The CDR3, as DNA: TGTGCCAGCAGTTTAAGTGGGGGGCCTGGGTGGGAGAACACTGAAGCTTTCTTT.

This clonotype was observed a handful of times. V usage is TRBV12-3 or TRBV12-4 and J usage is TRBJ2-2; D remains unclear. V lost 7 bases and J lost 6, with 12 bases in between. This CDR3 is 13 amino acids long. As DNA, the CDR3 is TGTGCCAGCATTGTTTGGTCGGCCGGGGAGCTGTTTTTT. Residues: CASIVWSAGELFF.

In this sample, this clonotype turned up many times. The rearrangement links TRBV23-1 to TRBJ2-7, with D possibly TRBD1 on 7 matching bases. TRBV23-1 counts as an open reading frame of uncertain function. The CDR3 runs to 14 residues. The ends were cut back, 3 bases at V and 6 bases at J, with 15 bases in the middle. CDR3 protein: CASSHHRGGGEQYF. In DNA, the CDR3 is TGCGCCAGCAGTCATCACAGGGGAGGAGGCGAGCAGTACTTC.

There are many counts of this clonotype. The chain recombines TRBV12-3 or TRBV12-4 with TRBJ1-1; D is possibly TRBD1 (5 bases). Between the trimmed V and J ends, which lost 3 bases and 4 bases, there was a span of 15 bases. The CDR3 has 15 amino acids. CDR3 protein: CASSLPHQGPTEAFF. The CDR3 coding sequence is TGTGCCAGCAGTTTGCCCCACCAGGGCCCCACTGAAGCTTTCTTT.

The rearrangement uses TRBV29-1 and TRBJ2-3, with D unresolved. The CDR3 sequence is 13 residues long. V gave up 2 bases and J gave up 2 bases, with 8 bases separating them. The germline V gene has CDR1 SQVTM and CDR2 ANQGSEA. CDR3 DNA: TGCAGCGTTGAAAATTATGACACAGATACGCAGTATTTT. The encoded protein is CSVENYDTDTQYF.

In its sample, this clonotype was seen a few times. The CDR3 loop is CASSQDRPQGFTGELFF. CDR3 DNA: TGTGCCAGCAGCCAAGATCGGCCACAGGGGTTCACCGGGGAGCTGTTTTTT. V usage is TRBV14 and J usage is TRBJ2-2; the match to TRBD1 covers 7 bases. V was pared by 0 bases and J by 4 bases, with 8 bases of the junction left unmatched. Germline CDR1 is SGHDN and CDR2 is FVKESK. The CDR3 is 17 amino acids.

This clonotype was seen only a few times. The CDR3 DNA sequence: TGTGCAACCAGGGCCCCCACAGATACGCAGTATTTT. It yields the protein CATRAPTDTQYF. The rearrangement uses TRBV19 and TRBJ2-3; a possible D gene is TRBD1 (5 bases). The length of the CDR3 is 12 residues. Germline CDR1 is LNHDA and CDR2 is SQIVND (reference sequence).

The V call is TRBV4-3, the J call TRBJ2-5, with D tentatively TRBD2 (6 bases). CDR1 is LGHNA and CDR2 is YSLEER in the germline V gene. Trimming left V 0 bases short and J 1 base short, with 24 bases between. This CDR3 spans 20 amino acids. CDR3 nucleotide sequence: TGCGCCAGCAGCCAAGATTGGGGAGGAGGGGCCTTTCAGTTCCAAGAGACCCAGTACTTC. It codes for CASSQDWGGGAFQFQETQYF.

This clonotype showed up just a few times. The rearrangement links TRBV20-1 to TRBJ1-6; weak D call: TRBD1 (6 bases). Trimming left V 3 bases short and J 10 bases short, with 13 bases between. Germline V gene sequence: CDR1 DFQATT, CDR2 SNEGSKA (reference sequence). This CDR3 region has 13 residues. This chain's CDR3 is CSARLGGSSPLHF. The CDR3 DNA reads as TGCAGTGCTAGGCTAGGGGGATCGTCACCCCTCCACTTT.

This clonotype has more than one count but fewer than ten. For the CDR3, the DNA is TGCGCCAGCAGGAAGAACAGGGAATACAATGAGCAGTTCTTC. Encoded protein: CASRKNREYNEQFF. The rearrangement uses TRBV10-2 and TRBJ2-1; weak D call: TRBD1 (6 bases). The CDR3 length is 14 residues. The V end was cut by 6 bases, the J end by 4 bases, with 13 bases between. Germline V gene sequence: CDR1 WSHSY, CDR2 SAAADI.

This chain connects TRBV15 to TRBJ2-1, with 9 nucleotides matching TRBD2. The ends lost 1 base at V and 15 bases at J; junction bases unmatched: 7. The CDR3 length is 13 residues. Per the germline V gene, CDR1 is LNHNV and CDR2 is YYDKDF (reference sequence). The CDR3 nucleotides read TGTGCCACCAGCAGAGTTAGTAGCGGGAGTAGGTTCTTC. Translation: CATSRVSSGSRFF.

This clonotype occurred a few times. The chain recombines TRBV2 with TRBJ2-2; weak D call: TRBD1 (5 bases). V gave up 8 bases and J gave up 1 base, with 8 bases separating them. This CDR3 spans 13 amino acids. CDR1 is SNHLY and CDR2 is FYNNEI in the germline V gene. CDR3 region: CASSRENTGELFF. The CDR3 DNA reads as TGTGCCAGCTCCAGGGAGAACACCGGGGAGCTGTTTTTT.

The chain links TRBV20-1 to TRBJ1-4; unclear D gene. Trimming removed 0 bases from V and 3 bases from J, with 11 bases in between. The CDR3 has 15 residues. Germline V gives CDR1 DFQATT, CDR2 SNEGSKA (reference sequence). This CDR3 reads CSARDLGSPNEKLFF. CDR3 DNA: TGCAGTGCTAGAGATCTGGGGTCGCCTAATGAAAAACTGTTTTTT.

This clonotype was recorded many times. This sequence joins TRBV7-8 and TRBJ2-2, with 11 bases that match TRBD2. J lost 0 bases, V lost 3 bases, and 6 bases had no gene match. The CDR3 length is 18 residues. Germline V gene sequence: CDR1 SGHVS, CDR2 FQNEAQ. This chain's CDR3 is CASSLRTSGLANTGELFF. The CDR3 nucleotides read TGTGCCAGCAGCTTGCGGACTAGCGGGTTAGCGAACACCGGGGAGCTGTTTTTT.